The present entry profiles one T cell receptor beta chain with its context. Its antigen remains undetermined. No base quality values were provided; no much bigger clone lies one nucleotide off. PBMCs were isolated by Ficoll-Paque density gradient centrifugation. This sample is drawn from a study of T-cell memory formation after mild COVID-19 (dated by TCRdb to the early 2020s). Background on the whole study: Most TCR sequence clusters were specific to one of the two donors. The cohort was made up of two young adult volunteers, one female and one male, who were previously healthy. Longitudinal TCRalpha and TCRbeta repertoire sequencing tracked T-cell clones expanding and contracting after mild COVID-19 in two donors. What the work shows at the level of the full study, not this receptor alone: Some responding clones were detected in pre-infection memory, suggesting pre-existing cross-reactive memory T cells joined the SARS-CoV-2 response. Whether the second-wave clones peaking on day 37 were SARS-CoV-2 specific was not confirmed. Only a couple of mild cases were covered by the study, and larger cohorts that include severe cases with pre-infection samples were considered necessary. Balanced CD4/CD8 phenotypes were observed for clones contracting from day 15 to 85, whereas a bias towards CD4+ was observed for a second wave of clones expanding from day 15 to 37. Contracting CD4+ clones were found mainly in CM and EM memory subsets, while CD8+ clones were enriched in EMRA.

Sequencing was performed on an Illumina NovaSeq 6000. Using 5'RACE with constant-segment primers, TCRalpha and TCRbeta cDNA libraries were constructed, with sample barcodes and unique molecular identifiers added in the process. RNA was extracted from every sample with Trizol reagent. The libraries were amplified in two PCR steps, and the second step added a second sample barcode and Illumina TruSeq adapters. Sequencing of libraries was performed on an Illumina NovaSeq with 2 x 150 bp paired-end reads. On the authors' methods: The reads were demultiplexed and collapsed into UMI-guided consensus sequences using migec v1.2.7. Using mixcr v2.1.11, the UMI consensuses were aligned to TRA and TRB V and J templates and assembled into clonotypes. A clonotype was counted as expanded or contracted only if both edgeR and NoisET called the change significant, with noise models trained on biological replicates. For edgeR calls, the cutoffs were a false discovery rate-adjusted p below 0.01 and a log2 fold-change threshold of 1. As an exploratory analysis of dynamics, max-normalized trajectories of the 1000 most abundant clonotypes were examined with PCA combined with hierarchical clustering. Each responding clone was given a CD4 or CD8 phenotype based on the CD4+ and CD8+ repertoires, which had been sequenced separately. TCRdb's own reprocessing of the public reads used fastp at Q25 and MiXCR and kept productive beta chains. Duplicate CDR3 protein sequences are folded into a single record with the most common DNA and genes. It is TCRdb's table, rather than the study itself, that gives the V and J calls and clone size. Across this sample there are fewer than 250,000 distinct CDR3 sequences, with roughly 30% seen only once. The ten top clones hold over 10% of the sample.

Spanning cysteine to phenylalanine, the CDR3 consists of 18 amino acids. The only DNA kept is the CDR3, 54 bases in frame from the first base. From V the trimming removes 2 bases and from J it removes 6 bases, while the gene matches leave 16 bases of the junction unaccounted for. From the germline V gene, CDR1 is SGHRS and CDR2 is YFSETQ. Specimen: PBMCs or a T cell subset sorted from them (not recorded which). In this chain, TRBV5-1 is recombined with TRBJ2-3; 9 central nucleotides agree with TRBD2. The sequence derives from an adult woman who had mild COVID-19 (a few samples of this study predate the infection). The sample titles of this study are shuffled in the database, so cell type and time point are left out; the donor was told from shared clones. The nucleotide sequence is given as TGCGCCAGCAGCTTCGAGACTAGCGGCCACTCTTCGTGGGATACGCAGTATTTT. Its translation reads: CASSFETSGHSSWDTQYF.